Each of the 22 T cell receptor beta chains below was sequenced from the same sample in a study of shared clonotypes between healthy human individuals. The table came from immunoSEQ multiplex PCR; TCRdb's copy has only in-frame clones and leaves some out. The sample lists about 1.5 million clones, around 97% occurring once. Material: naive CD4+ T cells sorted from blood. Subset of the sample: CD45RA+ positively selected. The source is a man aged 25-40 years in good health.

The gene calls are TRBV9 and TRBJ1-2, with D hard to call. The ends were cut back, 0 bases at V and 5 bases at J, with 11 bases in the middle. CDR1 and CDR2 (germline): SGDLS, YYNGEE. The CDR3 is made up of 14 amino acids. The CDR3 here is CASSVGADSYGYTF. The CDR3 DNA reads TGTGCCAGCAGCGTAGGAGCAGACTCTTATGGCTACACCTTC.

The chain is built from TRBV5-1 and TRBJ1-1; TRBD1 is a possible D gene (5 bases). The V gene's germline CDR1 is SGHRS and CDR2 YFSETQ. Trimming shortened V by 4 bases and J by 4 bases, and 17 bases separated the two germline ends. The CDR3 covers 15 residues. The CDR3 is CASSQGRGIGTEAFF. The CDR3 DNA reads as TGCGCCAGCAGCCAGGGACGGGGGATTGGCACTGAAGCTTTCTTT.

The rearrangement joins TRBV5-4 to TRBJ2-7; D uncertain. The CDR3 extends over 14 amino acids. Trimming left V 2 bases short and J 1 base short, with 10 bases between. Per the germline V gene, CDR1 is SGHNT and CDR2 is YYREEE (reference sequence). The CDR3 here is CASSFDLESYEQYF. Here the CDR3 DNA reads TGTGCCAGCAGCTTTGATTTGGAATCCTACGAGCAGTACTTC.

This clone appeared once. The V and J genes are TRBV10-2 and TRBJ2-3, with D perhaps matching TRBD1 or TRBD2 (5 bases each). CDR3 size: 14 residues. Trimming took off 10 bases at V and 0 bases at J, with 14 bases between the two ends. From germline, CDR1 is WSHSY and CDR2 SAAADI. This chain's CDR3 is CATTGTLSTDTQYF. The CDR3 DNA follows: TGCGCCACCACCGGGACCTTAAGCACAGATACGCAGTATTTT.

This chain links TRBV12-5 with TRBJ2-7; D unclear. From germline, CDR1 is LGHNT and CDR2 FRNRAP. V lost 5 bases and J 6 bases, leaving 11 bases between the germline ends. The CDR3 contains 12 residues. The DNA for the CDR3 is TGTGCTAGTGGTCCGCTCTCCGGCGAGCAGTACTTC. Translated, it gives CASGPLSGEQYF.

The CDR3 loop is CASSQDVLGNQPQHF. In nucleotides, the CDR3 is TGCGCCAGCAGCCAAGATGTCCTGGGGAATCAGCCCCAGCATTTT. This sequence joins TRBV4-3 and TRBJ1-5; no definite D call. The CDR3 is made up of 15 amino acids. Germline lookup yields CDR1 LGHNA and CDR2 YSLEER. Between the trimmed V and J ends, which lost 0 bases and 4 bases, there was a span of 10 bases.

CDR3 in DNA: TGTGCCAGCAGCTCCGGACACCACTCTGGAAACACCATATATTTT. Amino acid sequence: CASSSGHHSGNTIYF. This rearrangement joins TRBV7-3 to TRBJ1-3; TRBD1 might be the D (5 bases). The CDR3 covers 15 residues. V was pared by 4 bases and J by 0 bases, with 10 bases between. The V gene's germline CDR1 is SGHTA and CDR2 FQGTGA. The whole variable domain, filled in from reference TRBV7-3 and TRBJ1-3, reads GAGVSQTPSNKVTEKGKYVELRCDPISGHTALYWYRQSLGQGPEFLIYFQGTGAADDSGLPNDRFFAVRPEGSVSTLKIQRTERGDSAVYLCASSSGHHSGNTIYFGEGSWLTVV.

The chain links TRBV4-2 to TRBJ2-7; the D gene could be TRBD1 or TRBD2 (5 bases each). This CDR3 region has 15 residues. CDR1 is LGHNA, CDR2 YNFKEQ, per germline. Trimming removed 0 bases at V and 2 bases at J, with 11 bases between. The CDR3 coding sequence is TGTGCCAGCAGCCAAGATCCGGGACCAGCCTACGAGCAGTACTTC. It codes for CASSQDPGPAYEQYF.

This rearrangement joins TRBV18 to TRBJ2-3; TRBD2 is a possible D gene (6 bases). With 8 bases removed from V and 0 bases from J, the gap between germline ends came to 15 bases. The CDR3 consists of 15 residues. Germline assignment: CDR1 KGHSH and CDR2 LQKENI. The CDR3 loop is CASPAEAGSTDTQYF. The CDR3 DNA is TGTGCCAGCCCCGCGGAGGCGGGAAGCACAGATACGCAGTATTTT.

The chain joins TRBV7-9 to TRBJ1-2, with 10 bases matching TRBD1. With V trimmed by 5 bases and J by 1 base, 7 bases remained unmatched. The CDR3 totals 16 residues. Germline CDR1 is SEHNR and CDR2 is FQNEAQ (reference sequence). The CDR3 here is CASSPGQGLINYGYTF. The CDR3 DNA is TGTGCCAGCAGCCCGGGACAGGGGTTAATTAACTATGGCTACACCTTC.

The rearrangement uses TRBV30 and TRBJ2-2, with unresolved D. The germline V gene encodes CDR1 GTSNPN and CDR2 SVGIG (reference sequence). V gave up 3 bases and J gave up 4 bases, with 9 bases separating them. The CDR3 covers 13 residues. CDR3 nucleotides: TGTGCCTGGAGACTTAGGGCCACCGGGGAGCTGTTTTTT. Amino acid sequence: CAWRLRATGELFF.

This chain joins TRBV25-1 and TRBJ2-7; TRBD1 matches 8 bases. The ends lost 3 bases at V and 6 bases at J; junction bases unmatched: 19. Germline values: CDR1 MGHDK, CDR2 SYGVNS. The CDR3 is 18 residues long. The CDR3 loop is CASSDLATAGQGFGEQYF. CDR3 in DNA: TGTGCCAGCAGTGATCTCGCCACCGCTGGACAGGGTTTTGGCGAGCAGTACTTC.

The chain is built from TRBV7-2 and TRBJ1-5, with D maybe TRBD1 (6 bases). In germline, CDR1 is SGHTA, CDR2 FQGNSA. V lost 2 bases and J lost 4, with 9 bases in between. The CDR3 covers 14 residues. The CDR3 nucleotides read TGTGCCAGCAGCTTACTACAGGGTAATCAGCCCCAGCATTTT. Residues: CASSLLQGNQPQHF.

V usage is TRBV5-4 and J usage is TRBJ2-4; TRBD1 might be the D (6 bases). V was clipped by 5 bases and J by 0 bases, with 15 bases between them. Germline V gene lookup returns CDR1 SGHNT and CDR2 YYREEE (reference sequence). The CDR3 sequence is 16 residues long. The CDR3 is CASSVGAGKAKNIQYF. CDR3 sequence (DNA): TGTGCCAGCAGTGTGGGGGCGGGTAAAGCCAAAAACATTCAGTACTTC.

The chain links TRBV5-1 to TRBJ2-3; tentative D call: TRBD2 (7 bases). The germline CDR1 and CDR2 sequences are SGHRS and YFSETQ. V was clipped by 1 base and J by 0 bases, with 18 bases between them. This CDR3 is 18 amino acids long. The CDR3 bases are TGCGCCAGCAGCTTGTGGGCACAGGGAGCGGGAAGCACAGATACGCAGTATTTT. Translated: CASSLWAQGAGSTDTQYF.

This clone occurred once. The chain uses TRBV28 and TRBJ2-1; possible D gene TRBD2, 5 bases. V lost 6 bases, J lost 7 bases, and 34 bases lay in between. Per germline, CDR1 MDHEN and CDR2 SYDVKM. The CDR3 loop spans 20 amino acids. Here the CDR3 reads CASRPLDYTPENTDHNEQFF. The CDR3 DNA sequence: TGTGCCAGCAGACCCTTAGACTATACCCCAGAAAATACGGATCATAATGAGCAGTTCTTC.

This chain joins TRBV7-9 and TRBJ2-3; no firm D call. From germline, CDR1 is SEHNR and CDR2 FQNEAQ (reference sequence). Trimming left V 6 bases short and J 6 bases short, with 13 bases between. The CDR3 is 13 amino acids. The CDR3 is CASSLKDSDTQYF. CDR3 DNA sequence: TGTGCCAGCAGTTTGAAAGACTCCGATACGCAGTATTTT.

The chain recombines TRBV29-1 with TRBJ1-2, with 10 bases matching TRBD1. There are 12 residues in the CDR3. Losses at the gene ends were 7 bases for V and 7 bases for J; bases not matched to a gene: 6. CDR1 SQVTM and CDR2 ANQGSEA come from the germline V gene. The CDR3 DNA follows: TGCAGCGCCCGACAGGGGGCGGGTGGCTACACCTTC. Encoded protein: CSARQGAGGYTF.

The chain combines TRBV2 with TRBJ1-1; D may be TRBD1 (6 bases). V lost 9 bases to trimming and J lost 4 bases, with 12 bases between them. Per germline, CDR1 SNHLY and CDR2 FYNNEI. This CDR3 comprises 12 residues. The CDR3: CARGGVGTEAFF. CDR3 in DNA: TGTGCCAGAGGGGGTGTTGGCACTGAAGCTTTCTTT.

The CDR3 DNA follows: TGTGCCAGCAGCTCCGATATTTCGTCAGATACGCAGTATTTT. Translated, it gives CASSSDISSDTQYF. The chain employs TRBV7-8 and TRBJ2-3; D unresolved. CDR3 length equals 14 residues. With 4 bases removed from V and 4 bases from J, the gap between germline ends came to 12 bases. Germline V gene sequence: CDR1 SGHVS, CDR2 FQNEAQ.

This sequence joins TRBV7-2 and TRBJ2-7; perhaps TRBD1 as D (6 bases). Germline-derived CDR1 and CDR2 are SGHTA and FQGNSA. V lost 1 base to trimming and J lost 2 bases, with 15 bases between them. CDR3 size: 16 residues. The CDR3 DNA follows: TGTGCCAGCAGCTTAGTCGGTGGGACACAGACCTACGAGCAGTACTTC. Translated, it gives CASSLVGGTQTYEQYF. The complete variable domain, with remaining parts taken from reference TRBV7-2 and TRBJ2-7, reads GAGVSQSPSNKVTEKGKDVELRCDPISGHTALYWYRQSLGQGLEFLIYFQGNSAPDKSGLPSDRFSAERTGGSVSTLTIQRTQQEDSAVYLCASSLVGGTQTYEQYFGPGTRLTVT.

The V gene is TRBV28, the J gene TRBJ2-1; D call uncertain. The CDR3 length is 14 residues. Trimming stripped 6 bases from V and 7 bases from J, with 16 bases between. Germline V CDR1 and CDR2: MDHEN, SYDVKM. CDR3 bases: TGTGCCAGCAGCAACGGGCCCCTCAAGAATGAGCAGTTCTTC. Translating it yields CASSNGPLKNEQFF.